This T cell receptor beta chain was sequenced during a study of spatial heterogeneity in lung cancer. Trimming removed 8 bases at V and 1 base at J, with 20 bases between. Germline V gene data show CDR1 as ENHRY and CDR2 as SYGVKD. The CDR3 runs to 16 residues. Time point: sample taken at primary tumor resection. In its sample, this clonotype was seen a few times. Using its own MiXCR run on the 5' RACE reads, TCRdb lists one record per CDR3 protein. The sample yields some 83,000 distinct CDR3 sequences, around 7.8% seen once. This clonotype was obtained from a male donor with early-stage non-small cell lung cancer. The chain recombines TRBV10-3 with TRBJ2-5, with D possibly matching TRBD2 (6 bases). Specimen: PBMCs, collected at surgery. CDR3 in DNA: TGTGCCATCGGCGGGTGGGCGGGATCTATCCAAGAGACCCAGTACTTC. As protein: CAIGGWAGSIQETQYF.